The 22 T cell receptor beta chains listed next were all sequenced from one sample in a study of blood T cells in healthy people across ages. Through a sample-barcoded 5' primer and a J-beta primer mix, a second PCR was run for about 7 to 12 cycles. In TCRdb, the 5' RACE reads were re-called with MiXCR into one record per CDR3 protein. The table shows roughly 700,000 distinct CDR3 sequences, with about a third occurring only once. The sample comprised blood. Source of these receptors: a woman of 80 years or more in good health.

This clonotype was recorded only once. This may stem from a read error, because a much larger clone lies one nucleotide away. The V gene is TRBV7-3, the J gene TRBJ2-7, with D uncertain. Germline CDR1 is SGHTA and CDR2 is FQGTGA. The CDR3 covers 14 residues. The CDR3 DNA reads TGTGCCGGCAGCCCGGTGGGCGCATCCTACGAGCAGTACTTC. Its protein product is CAGSPVGASYEQYF.

The CDR3 nucleotides are TGTGCCAGCAGCTCAATTTGGGAGGGGAAATACAATGAGCAGTTCTTC. Translating it yields CASSSIWEGKYNEQFF. V usage is TRBV7-9 and J usage is TRBJ2-1; TRBD2 agrees at 7 bases. V shed 4 bases, J shed 4 bases, and the junction held 10 bases outside the gene matches. The CDR3 totals 16 residues. Germline V gene sequence: CDR1 SEHNR, CDR2 FQNEAQ (reference sequence).

This clonotype was found many times. The chain joins TRBV4-2 to TRBJ2-3; TRBD2 matches 14 bases. The CDR3 covers 17 residues. V shed 1 base and J 5 bases; nucleotides not matched to a gene: 5. Germline V gives CDR1 LGHNA, CDR2 YNFKEQ. This CDR3 reads CASSQGTSGGYEDTQYF. The CDR3 DNA sequence: TGTGCCAGCAGCCAAGGGACTAGCGGGGGGTATGAAGATACGCAGTATTTT.

A few counts support this clonotype. This may be a read error, as it is one base from a much larger clone. The chain links TRBV4-2 to TRBJ1-2, with D possibly being TRBD1 (5 bases). Deletions cut 0 bases from V and 2 bases from J, with 19 bases between. Germline values: CDR1 LGHNA, CDR2 YNFKEQ. The CDR3 consists of 18 residues. Here the CDR3 reads CASSQEASRRGRNYGYTF. The CDR3 nucleotides read TGTGCCAGCAGCCAAGAAGCGTCGCGGCGGGGACGAAACTATGGCTACACCTTC.

The genes are TRBV20-1 and TRBJ2-7; 10 nucleotides align to TRBD2. This CDR3 has 15 amino acids. Germline assignment: CDR1 DFQATT and CDR2 SNEGSKA (reference sequence). V dropped 4 bases and J dropped 4; count of bases not matched to a gene: 10. This CDR3 is CSATGTSANEYEQYF. The CDR3 bases are TGCAGTGCTACCGGGACTAGCGCGAACGAATACGAGCAGTACTTC.

This clonotype was recorded at least ten times. This rearrangement joins TRBV7-9 to TRBJ1-1; D is ambiguous. The V and J ends lost 1 base and 1 base respectively, with 13 bases between them. This CDR3 region has 16 residues. Germline assignment: CDR1 SEHNR and CDR2 FQNEAQ (reference sequence). CDR3 DNA: TGTGCCAGCAGCTTAGGTGGTGGGGTGTCGAACACTGAAGCTTTCTTT. Translating it yields CASSLGGGVSNTEAFF.

This clonotype occurred a few times. With a much larger clone just one base away, this may be a read error. The genes are TRBV6-6 and TRBJ2-5, with a possible D match to TRBD2 (6 bases). This CDR3 comprises 14 residues. In germline, CDR1 is MNHNY, CDR2 SVGAGI (reference sequence). Trimming pared 3 bases from V and 11 bases from J, leaving 19 bases between. CDR3 DNA sequence: TGTGCCAGCAGTTATCGATTCGGGGGTAATGAGCAGTACTTC. Translation: CASSYRFGGNEQYF.

The table lists this clonotype with a few counts. This CDR3 is CASSQDGTGGRETQYF. CDR3 sequence (DNA): TGTGCCAGCAGCCAAGATGGGACAGGGGGCCGAGAGACCCAGTACTTC. The V call is TRBV4-2, the J call TRBJ2-5; TRBD1 aligns across 12 bases. This CDR3 has 16 residues. The germline V gene encodes CDR1 LGHNA and CDR2 YNFKEQ. The V segment lost 0 bases and the J segment 4 bases; nucleotides outside the gene matches: 3.

Concerning this clonotype itself: This may come from a read error, since a much larger clone is one base off. The chain is built from TRBV28 and TRBJ2-7, with TRBD2 matching over 7 bases. The CDR3 totals 15 residues. Germline values: CDR1 MDHEN, CDR2 SYDVKM. V was clipped by 4 bases and J by 7 bases; unmatched bases: 13. The CDR3 region is CASSYLRAGVEEQYF. The DNA of the CDR3 is TGTGCCAGCAGTTACCTCAGGGCGGGGGTGGAAGAGCAGTACTTC.

This clonotype has ten or more counts. The chain employs TRBV13 and TRBJ2-1; a weak D match, TRBD2 (7 bases). V was trimmed by 6 bases and J by 7 bases, leaving 19 bases between them. This CDR3 is built from 15 residues. Germline V gene lookup returns CDR1 PRHDT and CDR2 FYEKMQ (reference sequence). CDR3 protein: CASSQVGGPSNEQFF. For the CDR3, the DNA is TGTGCCAGCAGTCAGGTGGGGGGGCCGTCTAATGAGCAGTTCTTC.

This clonotype showed up many times. The chain links TRBV7-3 to TRBJ1-6; possibly TRBD1 for D (6 bases). Germline V lookup: CDR1 SGHTA, CDR2 FQGTGA. The V and J ends lost 5 bases and 5 bases respectively, with 10 bases between them. The CDR3 is 14 amino acids. The CDR3 DNA follows: TGTGCCAGCAGCATGGACAGCGATAATTCACCCCTCCACTTT. Protein: CASSMDSDNSPLHF.

This clonotype was seen repeatedly, ten times or more. The V gene is TRBV3-1, the J gene TRBJ2-7, with D possibly being TRBD1 (7 bases). The germline V gene has CDR1 LGHDT and CDR2 YNNKEL (reference sequence). V lost 5 bases and J lost 2, with 10 bases in between. This CDR3 contains 13 residues. CDR3 amino acids: CASSAGQTYEQYF. The CDR3 DNA reads as TGTGCCAGCAGCGCGGGACAGACCTACGAGCAGTACTTC.

This clonotype was counted a few times. The rearrangement joins TRBV5-4 to TRBJ2-3, with a possible D match to TRBD2 (8 bases). V lost 3 bases and J 4 bases, leaving 30 bases between the germline ends. CDR1 and CDR2 (germline): SGHNT, YYREEE (reference sequence). The CDR3 spans 20 residues. Here the CDR3 reads CASSSKRTGGGSFGADTQYF. The CDR3 coding sequence is TGTGCCAGCAGCTCAAAAAGGACAGGCGGGGGGTCTTTCGGGGCAGATACGCAGTATTTT.

The chain employs TRBV28 and TRBJ1-6, with TRBD1 identical over 9 bases. Germline V gene sequence: CDR1 MDHEN, CDR2 SYDVKM. V shed 6 bases and J 9 bases; nucleotides not matched to a gene: 9. The CDR3 runs 15 residues. The CDR3 spells CASRAAGTGSSPLHF. The DNA for the CDR3 is TGTGCCAGCAGAGCGGCCGGGACAGGGTCTTCACCCCTCCACTTT.

The chain carries TRBV6-5 and TRBJ1-2, with no clear D. The CDR3 loop spans 14 amino acids. Trimming stripped 7 bases from V and 7 bases from J, with 19 bases between. Germline loops: CDR1 MNHEY, CDR2 SVGAGI. The CDR3 loop reads CASNWIQSGGGYTF. The CDR3 DNA follows: TGTGCCAGCAATTGGATTCAGAGTGGAGGTGGCTACACCTTC.

This clonotype was seen repeatedly, ten times or more. This chain uses TRBV4-3 with TRBJ2-3; unclear D gene. CDR1 is LGHNA, CDR2 YSLEER, per germline. CDR3 length: 15 residues. V lost 0 bases and J 2 bases, leaving 9 bases between the germline ends. The CDR3 DNA sequence: TGCGCCAGCAGCCAAGATCGGCTAGACACAGATACGCAGTATTTT. It codes for CASSQDRLDTDTQYF.

The chain employs TRBV20-1 and TRBJ2-4; 12 nucleotides agree with TRBD2. From germline, CDR1 is DFQATT and CDR2 SNEGSKA (reference sequence). The length of the CDR3 is 20 residues. V lost 0 bases and J lost 0; bases outside the gene matches: 12. CDR3 in amino acids: CSARDYTSGGTPIAKNIQYF. DNA of the CDR3: TGCAGTGCTAGAGATTATACTAGCGGGGGGACACCAATAGCCAAAAACATTCAGTACTTC.

This chain connects TRBV9 to TRBJ1-3; a weak D match, TRBD1 (5 bases). There are 16 residues in the CDR3. Germline loops: CDR1 SGDLS, CDR2 YYNGEE. Trimming pared 0 bases from V and 0 bases from J, leaving 10 bases between. The CDR3 protein is CASSVVGASSGNTIYF. CDR3 bases: TGTGCCAGCAGCGTAGTAGGGGCGAGCTCTGGAAACACCATATATTTT.

This sequence joins TRBV5-1 and TRBJ1-2; 8 bases are shared with TRBD1. V lost 3 bases to trimming and J lost 7 bases; unmatched junction nucleotides: 5. CDR3 length: 13 residues. Germline V gene lookup returns CDR1 SGHRS and CDR2 YFSETQ. CDR3 protein: CASSWGQESGYTF. The CDR3 bases are TGCGCCAGCAGCTGGGGACAGGAGTCTGGCTACACCTTC.

This clonotype was recorded at least ten times. CDR3 DNA sequence: TGTGCCATCACACCCGGACAGCCCTATGGCTACACCTTC. Translation gives CAITPGQPYGYTF. This rearrangement joins TRBV10-3 to TRBJ1-2; possible D gene TRBD1, 6 bases. The CDR3 runs to 13 residues. Trimming pared 7 bases from V and 4 bases from J, leaving 13 bases between. Germline values: CDR1 ENHRY, CDR2 SYGVKD.

There are many counts of this clonotype. The chain couples TRBV5-6 to TRBJ1-2; D gene uncertain. This CDR3 spans 14 amino acids. Trimming stripped 4 bases from V and 8 bases from J, with 18 bases between. From germline, CDR1 is SGHDT and CDR2 YYEEEE. As DNA, the CDR3 is TGTGCCAGCAGCCTGAATGGGCGAGTCTACGGCTACACCTTC. It specifies CASSLNGRVYGYTF.

The chain couples TRBV12-5 to TRBJ2-7, with TRBD1 identical over 8 bases. Losses at the gene ends were 3 bases for V and 1 base for J; bases not matched to a gene: 2. The length of the CDR3 is 14 residues. The germline gives CDR1 LGHNT, CDR2 FRNRAP. The CDR3 DNA follows: TGTGCTAGTGGTTTAGGACAGGGTTCCTACGAGCAGTACTTC. This encodes CASGLGQGSYEQYF.